This T cell receptor (beta chain) came from a study of OX40 agonist ivuxolimab in advanced cancers. Using immunoSEQ multiplex PCR, the repertoire was profiled, and TCRdb retains in-frame clones only, with some absent. Among around 50,000 clones listed, 60% to 80% were seen once. The ends lost 5 bases at V and 8 bases at J; junction bases unmatched: 11. The germline V gene has CDR1 SEHNR and CDR2 FQNEAQ (reference sequence). The CDR3 runs to 14 residues. This clone was counted a single time. This receptor was identified in an adult with an advanced solid tumor such as melanoma, head and neck, liver or kidney cancer. The sequencing here drew on CD4+ or CD8+ T cells sorted from blood, taken in a trial of the OX40 agonist ivuxolimab. The chain has TRBV7-9 and TRBJ1-1, with 7 bases fitting TRBD1. As DNA, the CDR3 is TGTGCCAGCAGCCTAACCGAGACAGGGAAAGAAGCTTTCTTT. This sequence encodes CASSLTETGKEAFF.